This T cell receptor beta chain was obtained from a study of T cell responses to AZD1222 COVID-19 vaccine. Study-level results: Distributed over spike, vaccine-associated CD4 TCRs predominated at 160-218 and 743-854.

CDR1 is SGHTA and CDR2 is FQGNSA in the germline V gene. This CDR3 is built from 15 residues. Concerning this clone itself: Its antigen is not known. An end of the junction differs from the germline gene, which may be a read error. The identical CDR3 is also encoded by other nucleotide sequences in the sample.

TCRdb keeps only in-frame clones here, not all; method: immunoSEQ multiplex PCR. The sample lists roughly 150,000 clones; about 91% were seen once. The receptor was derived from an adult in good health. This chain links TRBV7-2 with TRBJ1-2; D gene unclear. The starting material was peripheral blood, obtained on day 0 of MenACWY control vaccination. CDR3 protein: CASSLVGVGSYGYTF. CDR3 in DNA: TGCGCCAGCAGCTTAGTCGGGGTGGGGTCATATGGCTACACCTTC.